A single T cell receptor beta chain is shown here with its context. The antigen is undetermined. The data belong to a study of CD8 T cells in ankylosing spondylitis. Study results and limitations: Significant enrichment of disease-linked clones was reported in matched ankylosing spondylitis synovial fluid. Blood of patients with ankylosing spondylitis appeared to be characterized by a TCR beta motif of eight highly homologous variants. Disease-linked clones were CD8+ and relatively rare in peripheral blood.

V was trimmed by 1 base and J by 3 bases, leaving 6 bases between them. The CDR3 sequence is 13 residues long. Germline CDR1 LGHNT, CDR2 FRNRAP. One entry per CDR3 protein, called by TCRdb with MiXCR from the 5' RACE reads. The table lists a few hundred thousand distinct CDR3 sequences, 6.5% to 10% of them singletons. Sequenced: blood, either unsorted or a sorted T cell fraction (not recorded which). The source of this sequence is a male donor with ankylosing spondylitis. This chain links TRBV12-5 with TRBJ1-1; possible D gene TRBD1, 5 bases. CDR3 sequence reads: CASGLGGDTEAFF. Here the CDR3 DNA reads TGTGCTAGTGGTTTGGGGGGGGACACTGAAGCTTTCTTT.